Presented here are 8 T cell receptor beta chains from one specimen sequenced in a study of blood T cell repertoires in COVID-19 (TCRdb year 2020). Library creation used the immunoSEQ multiplex PCR assay. TCRdb re-hosts the immuneACCESS table, in-frame sequences only. Its copies lack some clones; in the studies checked, an unresolved V gene accounts for under half of them, and the cause for the rest is not known. This sample has about 100,000 clones in its table, and roughly nine tenths of those were observed once. 0.97% of the sample comes from the top ten. The sample was peripheral blood. All receptors derive from a man aged 55 to 69 with acute or convalescent COVID-19.

The CDR3 coding sequence is TGTGCCAGCAGCCAGATACCGGGACTAGTAACCGGGGAGCTGTTTTTT. This sequence encodes CASSQIPGLVTGELFF. The chain carries TRBV3-1 (or the pseudogene TRBV3-2) and TRBJ2-2; TRBD2 agrees at 8 bases. Trimming took 3 bases from V and 5 from J; bases not matched to a gene: 8. CDR3 length: 16 residues. Germline CDR1 is LGHDT and CDR2 is YNNKEL (reference sequence).

The chain carries TRBV5-4 and TRBJ1-3; D is perhaps TRBD1 (5 bases). V was clipped by 1 base and J by 4 bases, with 12 bases between them. Germline CDR1 reads SGHNT; CDR2 reads YYREEE (reference sequence). The CDR3 is made up of 15 amino acids. CDR3: CASSLKGVQGNTIYF. The CDR3 nucleotides read TGTGCCAGCAGCTTGAAAGGGGTTCAGGGAAACACCATATATTTT. The complete variable domain, with remaining parts taken from reference TRBV5-4 and TRBJ1-3, reads ETGVTQSPTHLIKTRGQQVTLRCSSQSGHNTVSWYQQALGQGPQFIFQYYREEENGRGNFPPRFSGLQFPNYSSELNVNALELDDSALYLCASSLKGVQGNTIYFGEGSWLTVV.

The chain combines TRBV2 with TRBJ2-7, with D perhaps matching TRBD2 (6 bases). Germline V gives CDR1 SNHLY, CDR2 FYNNEI. The V end was cut by 2 bases, the J end by 4 bases, with 9 bases between. This CDR3 region has 13 residues. Written as DNA, the CDR3 is TGTGCCAGCAGTGAAAGGAGGGAATACGAGCAGTACGTC. Translating it yields CASSERREYEQYV.

V gene TRBV11-2 combines with J gene TRBJ1-2; D might be TRBD1 (5 bases). The germline V gene has CDR1 SGHAT and CDR2 FQNNGV. V was clipped by 1 base and J by 5 bases, with 14 bases between them. The CDR3 covers 15 residues. The CDR3 bases are TGTGCCAGCAGCTTAGGCGGACTCGGGGGGTATGGCTACACCTTC. Its protein product is CASSLGGLGGYGYTF.

This clone was counted only a few times. The CDR3 region is CASSLLAGVEQYV. Written as DNA, the CDR3 is TGTGCCAGCAGCCTGCTAGCGGGAGTTGAGCAGTACGTC. V is TRBV11-2 and J is TRBJ2-7, with TRBD2 matching 10 bases. The V segment lost 5 bases and the J segment 7 bases; nucleotides outside the gene matches: 5. The CDR3 sequence is 13 residues long. Germline CDR1 SGHAT, CDR2 FQNNGV.

This chain's CDR3 is CASRSRDLYQPQHF. Here the CDR3 DNA reads TGTGCCAGTAGGAGTCGGGACTTATATCAGCCCCAGCATTTT. The chain recombines TRBV19 with TRBJ1-5, with D tentatively TRBD1 (5 bases). Deletions cut 6 bases from V and 5 bases from J, with 14 bases between. CDR1 is LNHDA and CDR2 is SQIVND in the germline V gene (reference sequence). The CDR3 has 14 residues.

The V call is TRBV27, the J call TRBJ1-2; possible D gene TRBD1, 5 bases. There are 13 residues in the CDR3. V was pared by 3 bases and J by 2 bases, with 7 bases between. The germline CDR1 and CDR2 sequences are MNHEY and SMNVEV (reference sequence). CDR3 bases: TGTGCCAGCAGTTTTAACAGGAACTATGGCTACACCTTC. This translates into CASSFNRNYGYTF.

The chain recombines TRBV19 with TRBJ1-2; D is uncertain. Germline V gene data show CDR1 as LNHDA and CDR2 as SQIVND (reference sequence). V lost 4 bases to trimming and J lost 8 bases, with 11 bases between them. The CDR3 length is 12 residues. The chain's CDR3 is CASSTFSLGYTF. The CDR3 DNA sequence: TGTGCCAGTAGTACCTTCTCTCTCGGCTACACCTTC. The complete variable domain, with remaining parts taken from reference TRBV19 and TRBJ1-2, reads DGGITQSPKYLFRKEGQNVTLSCEQNLNHDAMYWYRQDPGQGLRLIYYSQIVNDFQKGDIAEGYSVSREKKESFPLTVTSAQKNPTAFYLCASSTFSLGYTFGSGTRLTVV.